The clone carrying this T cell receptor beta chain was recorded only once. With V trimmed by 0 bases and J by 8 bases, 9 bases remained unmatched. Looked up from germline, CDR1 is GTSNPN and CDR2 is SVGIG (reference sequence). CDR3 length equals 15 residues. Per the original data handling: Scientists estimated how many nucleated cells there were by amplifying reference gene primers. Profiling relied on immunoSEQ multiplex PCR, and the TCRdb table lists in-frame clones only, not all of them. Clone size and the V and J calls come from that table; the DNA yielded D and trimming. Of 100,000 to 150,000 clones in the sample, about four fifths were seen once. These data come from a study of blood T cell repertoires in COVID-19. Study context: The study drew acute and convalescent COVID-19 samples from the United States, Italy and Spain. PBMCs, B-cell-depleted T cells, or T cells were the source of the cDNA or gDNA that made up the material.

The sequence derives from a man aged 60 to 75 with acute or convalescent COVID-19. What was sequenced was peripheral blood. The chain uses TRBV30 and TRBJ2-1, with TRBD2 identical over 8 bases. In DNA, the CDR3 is TGTGCCTGGAGTGTATTGGTTGGTAGCGGGGATGAGCAGTTCTTC. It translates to CAWSVLVGSGDEQFF. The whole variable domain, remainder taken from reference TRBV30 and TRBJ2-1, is SQTIHQWPATLVQPVGSPLSLECTVEGTSNPNLYWYRQAAGRGLQLLFYSVGIGQISSEVPQNLSASRPQDRQFILSSKKLLLSDSGFYLCAWSVLVGSGDEQFFGPGTRLTVL.